These T cell receptor beta chains were read from a single sample in a study of T cells in Graves' hyperthyroidism and ophthalmopathy. TCRdb processed the multiplex PCR reads anew with MiXCR; each CDR3 protein has one entry. In the table there are hundreds of thousands of distinct CDR3 sequences, about 14% of which are singletons. Sequencing input: blood. The source is a woman aged 45-65 years with Graves' ophthalmopathy. Each CDR3 is given with its conserved first and last residue. Each record gives: clone size, D gene, J gene, V gene, CDR3 DNA, CDR3 protein. D genes are given only for firm matches. Only part of the rows carry a size: once, few, many, or a class if the clone is expanded.

- - TRBJ2-7 TRBV6-2/TRBV6-3 TGTGCCAGCAAGGACCTAAGCTCCTACGAGCAGTACTTC CASKDLSSYEQYF
many TRBD2 TRBJ2-3 TRBV6-2/TRBV6-3 TGTGCCAGCAGTTACCTAGCGGGACCAAGCACAGATACGCAGTATTTT CASSYLAGPSTDTQYF
many TRBD1 TRBJ2-7 TRBV4-1 TGCGCCAGCAGCCAAGTGGGACAGAGCTCCTACGAGCAGTACTTC CASSQVGQSSYEQYF
many TRBD2 TRBJ2-3 TRBV6-2/TRBV6-3 TGTGCCAGCAGTTACCTGACGGGACTAGCTGGGACAGATACGCAGTATTTT CASSYLTGLAGTDTQYF
few TRBD2 TRBJ2-1 TRBV7-3 TGTGCCAGCAGCGCCCGACTAGCGGTAGGCAACAATGAGCAGTTCTTC CASSARLAVGNNEQFF
- TRBD2 TRBJ2-3 TRBV7-2 TGTGCCAGCAGCTCCACTAGCGGGGCGGGGGATACGCAGTATTTT CASSSTSGAGDTQYF
many - TRBJ1-2 TRBV5-1 TGCGCCAGCAGCCAGCGGTCCGAAGACTATGGCTACACCTTC CASSQRSEDYGYTF
- - TRBJ1-1 TRBV6-6 TGTGCCAGCAGTTACTCAGGGGTGGGGGCGACTGAAGCTTTCTTT CASSYSGVGATEAFF
many TRBD2 TRBJ2-5 TRBV6-6 TGTGCCAGCAGTTATGTAGCGGGAGTAAGCGAGACCCAGTACTTC CASSYVAGVSETQYF
few - TRBJ2-3 TRBV15 TGTGCCACGGGGTCGGGGGGCGATCTTTTGCAGTATTTT CATGSGGDLLQYF
- TRBD2 TRBJ2-1 TRBV29-1 TGCAGCGTTGGAAGCGGGATATCCTACAATGAGCAGTTCTTC CSVGSGISYNEQFF
- - TRBJ1-3 TRBV9 TGTGCCAGCAGCCGAAGAAAAAAGGGGACACTCTCTGGAAACACCATATATTTT CASSRRKKGTLSGNTIYF
many - TRBJ2-1 TRBV5-1 TGCGCCAGCAGCAAGAACGGGGGAGCCGTTTACAATGAGCAGTTCTTC CASSKNGGAVYNEQFF
few TRBD2 TRBJ2-7 TRBV3-1 TGTGCCAGCAGCCAAGAGTGTGTGGTTGGGACTAGACACTACGAGCAGTACTTC CASSQECVVGTRHYEQYF
- - TRBJ2-4 TRBV27 TGTGCCAGCAGCCCGGCCAGCTTAGCCAAAAACATTCAGTACTTC CASSPASLAKNIQYF
many - TRBJ1-1 TRBV13 TGTGCCAGCAGCCTATGGGGAGATGAAGCTTTCTTT CASSLWGDEAFF
many - TRBJ2-5 TRBV12-3/TRBV12-4 TGTGCCAGCAGCTTAAGAATAGCGGATCAAGAGACCCAGTACTTC CASSLRIADQETQYF
many - TRBJ2-4 TRBV7-3 TGTGCCAGCAGCTTAACGGTGGGCTCAAACATTCAGTACTTC CASSLTVGSNIQYF
- - TRBJ2-6 TRBV28 TGTGCCAGCAGTTTACGGTTCGGTGGGGCCAACGTCCTGACTTTC CASSLRFGGANVLTF
many TRBD2 TRBJ2-3 TRBV27 TGTGCCAGCAGGACATACGGACTAGCGGGTACAGATACGCAGTATTTT CASRTYGLAGTDTQYF
- - TRBJ2-7 TRBV6-2/TRBV6-3 TGTGCCAGCAGTTTCGGACTGGATAGCTCCTACGAGCAGTACTTC CASSFGLDSSYEQYF
- TRBD1 TRBJ2-7 TRBV5-5 TGTGCCAGCAGCTTGGGGGGACAGATCTACGAGCAGTACTTC CASSLGGQIYEQYF
many - TRBJ2-7 TRBV12-3/TRBV12-4 TGTGCCAGCAGTTTTTATAGGGATCACTACGAGCAGTACTTC CASSFYRDHYEQYF
- TRBD1 TRBJ2-3 TRBV9 TGTGCCAGCAGCGCAGGGGGCGCGATTAACACAGATACGCAGTATTTT CASSAGGAINTDTQYF
many TRBD1 TRBJ1-2 TRBV5-5 TGTGCCAGCAGCCTCTTCGGACAGGGTCCCTATGGCTACACCTTC CASSLFGQGPYGYTF
many - TRBJ1-1 TRBV10-3 TGTGCCATCAGTGAGTCGGCGGGTATCGGCACTGAAGCTTTCTTT CAISESAGIGTEAFF
many - TRBJ2-5 TRBV12-3/TRBV12-4 TGTGCCAGCAGTTTCCTCACTTCCACTGAGACCCAGTACTTC CASSFLTSTETQYF
few TRBD1 TRBJ1-6 TRBV28 TGTGCCAGCAGTAAATCGCGTCCGGGACAGGGCGCCCTCCACTTT CASSKSRPGQGALHF
- - TRBJ2-7 TRBV28 TGTGCCAGCAGTTTATCGGTGCTCGAGCAGTACTTC CASSLSVLEQYF
many - TRBJ2-3 TRBV6-1 TGTGCCACACGACAGGTCACAGATACGCAGTATTTT CATRQVTDTQYF
few - TRBJ2-1 TRBV10-3 TGTGCCATTGGCCTTTCAGACTACAATGAGCAGTTCTTC CAIGLSDYNEQFF
many TRBD2 TRBJ2-7 TRBV20-1 TGCAGTGCTAGCCAGGGACTAGCGGGATACGAGCAGTACTTC CSASQGLAGYEQYF
many - TRBJ2-5 TRBV2 TGTGCCAGCAGACAAGAATCCCTTAGAGGGACCCAGTACTTC CASRQESLRGTQYF
many - TRBJ1-6 TRBV30 TGTGCCTGGAGTGCAGGGAGCAATTCACCCCTCCACTTT CAWSAGSNSPLHF
few - TRBJ2-3 TRBV29-1 TGCAGCGGAAGGGAACTCGGCACAGATACGCAGTATTTT CSGRELGTDTQYF
- - TRBJ2-7 TRBV7-2 TGTGCCAGCAGCTTATGGAGCCCCCGCGGCGAGCAGTACTTC CASSLWSPRGEQYF
- TRBD2 TRBJ2-1 TRBV19 TGTGCCAGTAGTTTCACCGCAAGCGGGGTACTTAACAATGAGCAGTTCTTC CASSFTASGVLNNEQFF
- TRBD2 TRBJ2-1 TRBV28 TGTGCCAGCAGTTTGGGACTAGCGGTATGCAATGAGCAGTTCTTC CASSLGLAVCNEQFF
- - TRBJ1-2 TRBV12-3/TRBV12-4 TGTGCCAGCAGTGTAGGCCGAAGGCTCCTCTATGGCTACACCTTC CASSVGRRLLYGYTF
many - TRBJ1-1 TRBV5-6 TGTGCCAGCCACTTGGGCACTGAAGCTTTCTTT CASHLGTEAFF
many - TRBJ2-1 TRBV12-3/TRBV12-4 TGTGCCAGCAGTTTAGCAGGGAAGAATGAGCAGTTCTTC CASSLAGKNEQFF
many - TRBJ1-1 TRBV6-1 TGTGCCAGCAGTTTGACCCCTCCCCCCCTCGACAGGATCACTGAAGCTTTCTTT CASSLTPPPLDRITEAFF
- - TRBJ2-5 TRBV20-1 TGCAGTGCTAGCAAGGGGGTACAAGAGACCCAGTACTTC CSASKGVQETQYF
many TRBD1 TRBJ1-5 TRBV20-1 TGCAGTGCTCAGGGGGGCAGGGCTATAGATCAACCCCAGCATTTT CSAQGGRAIDQPQHF
few TRBD2 TRBJ2-1 TRBV30 TGTGCCTGGAGTGTAGGTTGGACTAGCGGCTACTACAATGAGCAGTTCTTC CAWSVGWTSGYYNEQFF
- - TRBJ2-2 TRBV6-1 TGTGCCAGCAGTTCACAGGGTCCCGGGGAGCTGTTTTTT CASSSQGPGELFF
- TRBD2 TRBJ2-7 TRBV29-1 TGCAGCGTGTCTTCTAGCGGGAGCTCCTACGAGCAGTACTTC CSVSSSGSSYEQYF